This T cell receptor beta chain was sequenced for a study of T cells expressing NK-cell markers. One entry per CDR3 protein, without DNA, is what TCRdb gives after re-calling the 5' RACE reads. The sample totals 400,000 to 550,000 distinct CDR3 sequences. Germline loops: CDR1 DFQATT, CDR2 SNEGSKA (reference sequence). This CDR3 spans 12 amino acids. Sequences were obtained from blood T cells: a sorted CD56 or NKG2C T cell subset, CD4+ or CD8+ T cells, or bulk PBMC T cells (not recorded which). This TCR was sampled from a woman aged 18-70 years in good health. V usage is TRBV20-1 and J usage is TRBJ1-1. The CDR3 loop is CSAPAREGTAFF.